The clone carrying this T cell receptor beta chain was seen many times. Its antigen is undetermined. The library targeted TCRbeta and was prepared with unique molecular identifiers. From the PCR reads, TCRdb called clonotypes with MiXCR, one entry per CDR3 protein. Among over 85,000 distinct CDR3 sequences listed, roughly 6% were seen once. This sample was included in a study of T-cell reconstitution after alpha-beta-depleted transplantation in children. This CDR3 comprises 14 residues. V lost 1 base and J lost 1, with 8 bases in between. General study results and limits: Alpha-beta T cells present about two months after transplant were reported to originate from several hundred expanded graft clones.

The chain has TRBV12-3 or TRBV12-4 and TRBJ2-7; the D is unclear. Sequenced material: PBMCs, mostly from graft donor cells, taken 60 days after TCRalphabeta/CD19-depleted stem cell transplant. This TCR came from a female patient aged 2 to 10 who had a stem cell transplant for Fanconi anemia, so the T cells may come from the graft donor. The CDR3 loop is CASSLGGGSYEQYF. The CDR3 DNA reads TGTGCCAGCAGTTTAGGAGGCGGATCCTACGAGCAGTACTTC.